This T cell receptor beta chain was retrieved from a study of CD8 T cells in Susac syndrome. Reverse transcription of roughly 0.45 to 1 ug RNA was performed with random hexamers. TCRdb reanalysed the immunoSEQ multiplex PCR reads using MiXCR and keeps one entry per CDR3 protein. The sample lists around 200,000 distinct CDR3 sequences, 85% to 95% occurring once. This CDR3 spans 14 amino acids. Trimming shortened V by 2 bases and J by 5 bases, and 15 bases separated the two germline ends. CDR1 is SQVTM, CDR2 ANQGSEA, per germline. The receptor comes from a human donor in good health. Sequenced: CD4+ T cells from PBMCs. V is TRBV29-1 and J is TRBJ1-1; D ambiguous. Here the CDR3 reads CSVELPPVETEAFF. In nucleotides, the CDR3 is TGCAGCGTTGAACTTCCGCCCGTCGAAACTGAAGCTTTCTTT.